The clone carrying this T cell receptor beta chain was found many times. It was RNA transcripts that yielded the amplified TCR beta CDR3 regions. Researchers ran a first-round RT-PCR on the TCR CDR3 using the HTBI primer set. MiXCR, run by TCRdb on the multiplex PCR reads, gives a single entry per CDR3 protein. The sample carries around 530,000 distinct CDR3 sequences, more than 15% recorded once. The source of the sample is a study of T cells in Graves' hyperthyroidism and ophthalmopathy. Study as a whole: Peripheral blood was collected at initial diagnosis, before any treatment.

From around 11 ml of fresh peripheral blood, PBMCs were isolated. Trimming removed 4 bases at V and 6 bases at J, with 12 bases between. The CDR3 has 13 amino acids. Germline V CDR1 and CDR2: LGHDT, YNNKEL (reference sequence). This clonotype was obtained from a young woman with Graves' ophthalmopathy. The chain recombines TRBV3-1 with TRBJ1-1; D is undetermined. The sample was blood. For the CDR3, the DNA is TGTGCCAGCAGCCGGACTGGTAAGTCTGAAGCTTTCTTT. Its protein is CASSRTGKSEAFF. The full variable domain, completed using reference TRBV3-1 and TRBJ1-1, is DTAVSQTPKYLVTQMGNDKSIKCEQNLGHDTMYWYKQDSKKFLKIMFSYNNKELIINETVPNRFSPKSPDKAHLNLHINSLELGDSAVYFCASSRTGKSEAFFGQGTRLTVV.